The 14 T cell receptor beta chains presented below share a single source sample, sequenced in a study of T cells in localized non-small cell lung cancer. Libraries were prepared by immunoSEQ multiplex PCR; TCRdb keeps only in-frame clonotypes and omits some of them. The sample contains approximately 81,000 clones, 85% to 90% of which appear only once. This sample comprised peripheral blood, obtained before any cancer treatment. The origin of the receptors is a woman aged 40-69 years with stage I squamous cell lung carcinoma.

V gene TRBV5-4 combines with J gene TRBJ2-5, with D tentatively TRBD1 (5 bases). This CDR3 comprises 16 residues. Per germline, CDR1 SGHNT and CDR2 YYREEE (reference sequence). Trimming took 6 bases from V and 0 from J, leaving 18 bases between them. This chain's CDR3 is CASIPGAPSYQETQYF. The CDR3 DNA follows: TGTGCCAGCATCCCTGGGGCACCCTCCTACCAAGAGACCCAGTACTTC.

The CDR3 is CASSRETEAFF. In nucleotides, the CDR3 is TGTGCCAGCAGCCGGGAGACTGAAGCTTTCTTT. The rearrangement links TRBV2 to TRBJ1-1; D not resolved. The CDR3 runs to 11 residues. Per the germline V gene, CDR1 is SNHLY and CDR2 is FYNNEI. V was pared by 6 bases and J by 5 bases, with 7 bases between.

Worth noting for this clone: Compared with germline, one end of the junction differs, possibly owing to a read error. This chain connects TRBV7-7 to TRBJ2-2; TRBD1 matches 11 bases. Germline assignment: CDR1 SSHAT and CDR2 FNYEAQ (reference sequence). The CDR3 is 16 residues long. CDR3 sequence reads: CASSPGTGGNTGELFF. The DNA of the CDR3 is TGTGCTAGCAGCCCCGGGACAGGGGGGAACACCGGGGAGCTGTTTTTT.

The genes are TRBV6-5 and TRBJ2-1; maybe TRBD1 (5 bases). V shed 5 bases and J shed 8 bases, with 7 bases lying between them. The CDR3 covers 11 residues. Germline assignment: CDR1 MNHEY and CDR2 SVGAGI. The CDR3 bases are TGTGCCAGCAGTCAGGGTCATGAGCAGTTCTTC. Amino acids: CASSQGHEQFF.

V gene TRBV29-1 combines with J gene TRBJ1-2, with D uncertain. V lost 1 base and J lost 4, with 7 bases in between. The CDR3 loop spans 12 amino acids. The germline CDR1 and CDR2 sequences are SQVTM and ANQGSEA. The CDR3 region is CSVEGEFYGYTF. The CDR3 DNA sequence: TGCAGCGTTGAAGGGGAGTTCTATGGCTACACCTTC.

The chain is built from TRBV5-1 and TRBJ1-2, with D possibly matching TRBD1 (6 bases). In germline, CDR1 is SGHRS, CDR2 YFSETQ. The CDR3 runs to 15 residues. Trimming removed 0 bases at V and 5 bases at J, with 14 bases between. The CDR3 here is CASSLATGSQYGYTF. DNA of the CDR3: TGCGCCAGCAGCTTGGCAACAGGGTCACAATATGGCTACACCTTC.

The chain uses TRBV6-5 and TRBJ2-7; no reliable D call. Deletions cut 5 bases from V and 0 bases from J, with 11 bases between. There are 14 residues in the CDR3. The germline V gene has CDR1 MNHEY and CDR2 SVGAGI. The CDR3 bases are TGTGCCAGCAGTGAGGAGCCGATCTCCTACGAGCAGTACTTC. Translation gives CASSEEPISYEQYF.

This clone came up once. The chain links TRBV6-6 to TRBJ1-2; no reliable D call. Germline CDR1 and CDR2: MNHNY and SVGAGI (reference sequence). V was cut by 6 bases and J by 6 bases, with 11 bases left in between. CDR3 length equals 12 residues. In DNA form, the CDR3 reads TGTGCCAGCAGCACTCAGAAGAATGGCTACACCTTC. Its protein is CASSTQKNGYTF.

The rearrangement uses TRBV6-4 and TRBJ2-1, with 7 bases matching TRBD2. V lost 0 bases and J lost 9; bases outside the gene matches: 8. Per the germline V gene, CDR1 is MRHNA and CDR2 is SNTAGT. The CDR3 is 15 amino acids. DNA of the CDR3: TGTGCCAGCAGTGACTCGTCGACTAGCTCTAGTGAGCAGTTCTTC. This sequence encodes CASSDSSTSSSEQFF.

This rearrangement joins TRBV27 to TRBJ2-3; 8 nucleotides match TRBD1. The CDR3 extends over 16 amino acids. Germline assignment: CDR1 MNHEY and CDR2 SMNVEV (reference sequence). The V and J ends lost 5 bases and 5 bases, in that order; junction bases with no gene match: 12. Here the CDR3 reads CASSLGQARIGDTQYF. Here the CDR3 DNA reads TGTGCCAGCAGTCTGGGACAGGCCAGAATAGGAGATACGCAGTATTTT.

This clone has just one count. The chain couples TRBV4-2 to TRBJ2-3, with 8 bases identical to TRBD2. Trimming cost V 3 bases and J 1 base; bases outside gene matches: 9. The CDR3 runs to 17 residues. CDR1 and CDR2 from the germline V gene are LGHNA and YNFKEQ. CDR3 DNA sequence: TGTGCCAGCAGCCAGCTAGGCGGGGGGCGGGGCACAGATACGCAGTATTTT. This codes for CASSQLGGGRGTDTQYF.

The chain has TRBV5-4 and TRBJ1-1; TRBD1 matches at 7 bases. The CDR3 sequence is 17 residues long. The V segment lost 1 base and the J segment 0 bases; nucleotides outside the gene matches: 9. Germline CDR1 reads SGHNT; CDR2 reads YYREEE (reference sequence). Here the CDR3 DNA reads TGTGCCAGCAGCTTGCGTGCGTCGGGACAGATGAACACTGAAGCTTTCTTT. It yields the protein CASSLRASGQMNTEAFF.

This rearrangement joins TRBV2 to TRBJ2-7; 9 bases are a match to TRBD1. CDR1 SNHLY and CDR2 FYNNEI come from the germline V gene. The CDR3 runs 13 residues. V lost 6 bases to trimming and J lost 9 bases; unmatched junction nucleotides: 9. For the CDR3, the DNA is TGTGCCAGCAGCGGGACAGGGTTACGAGGGCAGTACTTC. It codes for CASSGTGLRGQYF. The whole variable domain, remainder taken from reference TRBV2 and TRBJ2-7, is EPEVTQTPSHQVTQMGQEVILRCVPISNHLYFYWYRQILGQKVEFLVSFYNNEISEKSEIFDDQFSVERPDGSNFTLKIRSTKLEDSAMYFCASSGTGLRGQYFGPGTRLTVT.

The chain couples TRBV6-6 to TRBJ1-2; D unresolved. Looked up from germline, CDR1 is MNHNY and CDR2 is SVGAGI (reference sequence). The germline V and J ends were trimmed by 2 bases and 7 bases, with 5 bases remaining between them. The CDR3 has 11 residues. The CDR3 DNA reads TGTGCCAGCAGTTACAAATTTGGCTACACCTTC. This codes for CASSYKFGYTF.